A selection of T cell receptor beta chains follows, all from one sample in a study of T-cell memory formation after mild COVID-19. TCRdb redid the calling of the 5' RACE reads with MiXCR, one entry per CDR3 protein. The sample consists of approximately 430,000 distinct CDR3 sequences, 20% to 30% of them appearing once. The sequenced material came from PBMCs or a T cell subset sorted from them (not recorded which). The receptors shown here come from an adult woman who had mild COVID-19 (a few samples of this study predate the infection). Cell type and time point are not known. Both conserved end residues are part of each CDR3. Only some rows state a clone size, as once, few, many or a class for expanded clones.

v_gene: TRBV18; abundance: NA; len: 16; j_gene: TRBJ1-1; CDR3aa: CASSDRTGRVVTEAFF
v_gene: TRBV12-3/TRBV12-4; abundance: few; len: 14; j_gene: TRBJ2-1; CDR3aa: CASSSPGTSIEQFF
v_gene: TRBV12-3/TRBV12-4; abundance: NA; len: 16; j_gene: TRBJ2-1; CDR3aa: CASRPAGTDSYNEQFF
v_gene: TRBV29-1; abundance: many; len: 15; j_gene: TRBJ2-4; CDR3aa: CSVEDGPLAKNIQYF
v_gene: TRBV3-1; abundance: few; len: 15; j_gene: TRBJ1-1; CDR3aa: CASSHHRDRNTEAFF
v_gene: TRBV7-2; abundance: NA; len: 14; j_gene: TRBJ2-5; CDR3aa: CASSLGAGPETQYF
v_gene: TRBV12-3/TRBV12-4; abundance: many; len: 14; j_gene: TRBJ2-6; CDR3aa: CASVPNSGANVLTF
v_gene: TRBV15; abundance: few; len: 16; j_gene: TRBJ2-5; CDR3aa: CATSRDRGLLQETQYF
v_gene: TRBV15; abundance: few; len: 13; j_gene: TRBJ1-5; CDR3aa: CATSRGLDQPQHF
v_gene: TRBV5-1; abundance: NA; len: 16; j_gene: TRBJ2-3; CDR3aa: CASSLRPIGNTDTQYF
v_gene: TRBV2; abundance: few; len: 11; j_gene: TRBJ1-5; CDR3aa: CASGGGQPQHF
v_gene: TRBV24-1; abundance: few; len: 16; j_gene: TRBJ2-1; CDR3aa: CATSDLSAGSYNEQFF
v_gene: TRBV15; abundance: few; len: 13; j_gene: TRBJ1-1; CDR3aa: CATSRAPNTEAFF
v_gene: TRBV5-1; abundance: NA; len: 15; j_gene: TRBJ2-5; CDR3aa: CASSTGQGLQETQYF
v_gene: TRBV7-9; abundance: NA; len: 14; j_gene: TRBJ1-1; CDR3aa: CASSRRDIAIEAFF
v_gene: TRBV29-1; abundance: many; len: 11; j_gene: TRBJ2-1; CDR3aa: CSVERYNEQFF
v_gene: TRBV14; abundance: NA; len: 19; j_gene: TRBJ2-6; CDR3aa: CASSLRMTGRLSGANVLTF
v_gene: TRBV5-1; abundance: few; len: 16; j_gene: TRBJ1-3; CDR3aa: CASSSEGARDGNTIYF
v_gene: TRBV6-1; abundance: few; len: 14; j_gene: TRBJ2-4; CDR3aa: CASIPEAGRGIQYF
v_gene: TRBV6-2/TRBV6-3; abundance: NA; len: 15; j_gene: TRBJ2-3; CDR3aa: CASNPQGAIGPTQYF
v_gene: TRBV29-1; abundance: NA; len: 13; j_gene: TRBJ2-7; CDR3aa: CSGGGFESYEQYF
v_gene: TRBV5-6; abundance: NA; len: 15; j_gene: TRBJ1-2; CDR3aa: CASSWSRLIDYGYTF
v_gene: TRBV20-1; abundance: few; len: 13; j_gene: TRBJ1-1; CDR3aa: CSAEGRVNTEAFF
v_gene: TRBV20-1; abundance: NA; len: 16; j_gene: TRBJ2-3; CDR3aa: CSARVPGQRGPRAQYF
v_gene: TRBV30; abundance: NA; len: 15; j_gene: TRBJ2-3; CDR3aa: CAWRSRGKGTDTQYF
v_gene: TRBV9; abundance: many; len: 14; j_gene: TRBJ2-7; CDR3aa: CASSSSGSSYEQYF
v_gene: TRBV4-3; abundance: few; len: 13; j_gene: TRBJ2-3; CDR3aa: CASSQVRTDTQYF
v_gene: TRBV6-1; abundance: NA; len: 15; j_gene: TRBJ1-5; CDR3aa: CASSDGGVWNQPQHF
v_gene: TRBV15; abundance: NA; len: 19; j_gene: TRBJ2-2; CDR3aa: CATSRDGLAGGSNTGELFF
v_gene: TRBV7-9; abundance: few; len: 18; j_gene: TRBJ2-4; CDR3aa: CASSLASLDTAAKNIQYF
v_gene: TRBV4-2; abundance: once; len: 17; j_gene: TRBJ2-7; CDR3aa: CASSQDRTSGGIYEQYF
v_gene: TRBV11-3; abundance: few; len: 17; j_gene: TRBJ2-1; CDR3aa: CASSPIAGGPSYNEQFF
v_gene: TRBV5-1; abundance: few; len: 13; j_gene: TRBJ2-1; CDR3aa: CASSLTSGYEQFF
v_gene: TRBV9; abundance: NA; len: 16; j_gene: TRBJ2-1; CDR3aa: CASSVGGSGPYNEQFF
v_gene: TRBV12-3/TRBV12-4; abundance: few; len: 14; j_gene: TRBJ1-2; CDR3aa: CASAKSDSNYGYTF